The 3 T cell receptor beta chains below come from one sample, sequenced in a study of PD-L1 blockade in urothelial cancer. Assay used: immunoSEQ multiplex PCR; TCRdb lists only in-frame clones, some missing. The sample yields tens of thousands of clones, 81% seen once. The time point: pretreatment peripheral blood. Sequenced material: PBMCs, taken around atezolizumab (anti-PD-L1) treatment. The receptors were sampled from a man in his sixties or seventies with urothelial cancer.

The CDR3 bases are TGTGCCAGCAGTTATAGCGCCTCCTCTGGAAACACCATATATTTT. Translation: CASSYSASSGNTIYF. The chain has TRBV6-5 and TRBJ1-3, with D unclear. V was pared by 3 bases and J by 0 bases, with 9 bases between. The CDR3 consists of 15 residues. The germline CDR1 and CDR2 sequences are MNHEY and SVGAGI.

This clone was seen once. The chain joins TRBV7-8 to TRBJ2-2; 7 positions match TRBD1. Germline V gene data show CDR1 as SGHVS and CDR2 as FQNEAQ. V was clipped by 5 bases and J by 1 base; unmatched bases: 10. This CDR3 is built from 17 residues. The CDR3: CASSRPSNRGNTGELFF. CDR3 DNA: TGTGCCAGCAGCCGACCCTCGAACAGGGGGAACACCGGGGAGCTGTTTTTT.

The rearrangement links TRBV29-1 to TRBJ1-1; TRBD1 aligns across 7 bases. The CDR3 covers 12 residues. V shed 6 bases, J shed 6 bases, and the junction held 7 bases outside the gene matches. From germline, CDR1 is SQVTM and CDR2 ANQGSEA. Here the CDR3 reads CSVGDRTSEAFF. In nucleotides, the CDR3 is TGCAGCGTGGGGGACAGAACCTCTGAAGCTTTCTTT.